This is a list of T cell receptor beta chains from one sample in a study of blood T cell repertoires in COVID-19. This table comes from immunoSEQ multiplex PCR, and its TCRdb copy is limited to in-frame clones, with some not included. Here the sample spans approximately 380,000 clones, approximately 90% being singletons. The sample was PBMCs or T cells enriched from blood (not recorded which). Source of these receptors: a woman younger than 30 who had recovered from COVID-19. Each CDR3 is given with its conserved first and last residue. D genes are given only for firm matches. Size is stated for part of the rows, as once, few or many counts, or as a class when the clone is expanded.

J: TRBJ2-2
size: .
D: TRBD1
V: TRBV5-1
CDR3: CASSPDRVATGELFF
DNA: TGCGCCAGCAGCCCGGACAGGGTCGCCACCGGGGAGCTGTTTTTT

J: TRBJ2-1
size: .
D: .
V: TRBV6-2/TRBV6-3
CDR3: CASSYKTVNVNEQFF
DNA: TGTGCCAGCAGTTACAAGACAGTGAACGTCAATGAGCAGTTCTTC

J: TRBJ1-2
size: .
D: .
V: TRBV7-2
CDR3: CASSLWTREYGYTF
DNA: TGTGCCAGCAGCCTATGGACAAGAGAGTATGGCTACACCTTC

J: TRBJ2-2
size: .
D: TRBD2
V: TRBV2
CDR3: CASIGGAGGPIGELFF
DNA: TGTGCCAGCATTGGGGGAGCGGGGGGGCCGATCGGGGAGCTGTTTTTT

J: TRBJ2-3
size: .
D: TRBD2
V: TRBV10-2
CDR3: CASSEGLADSSTDTQYF
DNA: TGCGCCAGCAGTGAAGGACTAGCGGATTCTAGCACAGATACGCAGTATTTT

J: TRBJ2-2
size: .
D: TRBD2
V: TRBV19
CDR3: CASSSPPWTSGDGTGELFF
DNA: TGTGCCAGTAGTAGCCCACCCTGGACTAGCGGGGATGGCACCGGGGAGCTGTTTTTT

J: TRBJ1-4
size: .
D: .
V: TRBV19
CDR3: CASSKKPGIISFGTNEKLFF
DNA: TGTGCCAGTAGTAAGAAACCCGGGATCATTTCTTTCGGGACTAATGAAAAACTGTTTTTT

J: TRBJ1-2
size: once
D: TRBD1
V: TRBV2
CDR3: CASSEEGQGNYGYTF
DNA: TGTGCCAGCAGTGAAGAGGGACAGGGAAACTATGGCTACACCTTC

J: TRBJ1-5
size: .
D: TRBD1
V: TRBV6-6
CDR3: CASSARDSNSNQPQHF
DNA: TGTGCCAGCAGTGCGAGGGACAGTAATAGCAATCAGCCCCAGCATTTT

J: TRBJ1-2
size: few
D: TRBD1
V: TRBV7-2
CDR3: CASRDRGYGYTF
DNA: TGTGCCAGCAGAGACAGGGGGTATGGCTACACCTTC

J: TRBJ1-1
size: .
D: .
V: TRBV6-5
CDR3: CASSLDQINTEAFF
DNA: TGTGCCAGCAGCCTAGACCAGATTAACACTGAAGCTTTCTTT

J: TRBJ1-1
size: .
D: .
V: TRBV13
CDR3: CASSFYTEAFF
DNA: TGTGCCAGCAGCTTCTATACTGAAGCTTTCTTT

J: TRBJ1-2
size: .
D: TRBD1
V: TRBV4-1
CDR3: CASSQAGTERGYTF
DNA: TGCGCCAGCAGCCAAGCAGGGACAGAACGAGGCTACACCTTC

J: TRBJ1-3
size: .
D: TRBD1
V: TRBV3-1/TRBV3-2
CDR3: CASSQGTGFIGNTIYF
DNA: TGTGCCAGCAGCCAAGGGACAGGGTTCATCGGAAACACCATATATTTT

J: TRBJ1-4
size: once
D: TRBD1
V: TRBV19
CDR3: CASSQGQVGKLFF
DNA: TGTGCCAGTAGCCAAGGACAGGTTGGAAAACTGTTTTTT

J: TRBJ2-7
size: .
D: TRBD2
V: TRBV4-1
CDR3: CASSQGGGYEQYF
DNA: TGCGCCAGCAGCCAAGGGGGGGGCTACGAGCAGTACTTC

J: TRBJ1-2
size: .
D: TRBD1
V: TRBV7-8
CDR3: CASSLGTGSYGYTF
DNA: TGTGCCAGCAGCTTAGGGACAGGGAGCTATGGCTACACCTTC

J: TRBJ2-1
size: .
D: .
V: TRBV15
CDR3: CATSNADSFEQFF
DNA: TGTGCCACCAGCAATGCAGACAGTTTTGAGCAGTTCTTC

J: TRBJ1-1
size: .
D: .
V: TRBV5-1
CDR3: CASSLEGGGATAEAFF
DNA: TGCGCCAGCAGCTTGGAGGGTGGGGGCGCGACGGCTGAAGCTTTCTTT

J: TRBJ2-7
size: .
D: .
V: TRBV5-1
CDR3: CASSPGSSYEQYF
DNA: TGCGCCAGCAGCCCGGGGTCCTCCTACGAGCAGTACTTC

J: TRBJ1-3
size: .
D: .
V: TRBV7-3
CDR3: CASSAVGPLSGNTIYF
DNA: TGTGCCAGCAGCGCCGTTGGCCCCTTGTCCGGAAACACCATATATTTT

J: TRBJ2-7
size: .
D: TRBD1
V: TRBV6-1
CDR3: CASSVGDGTGAYEQYF
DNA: TGTGCCAGCAGTGTAGGGGATGGGACAGGGGCCTACGAGCAGTACTTC

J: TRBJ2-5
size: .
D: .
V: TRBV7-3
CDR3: CASSFHRGGETQYF
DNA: TGTGCCAGCAGCTTTCACAGGGGAGGCGAGACCCAGTACTTC

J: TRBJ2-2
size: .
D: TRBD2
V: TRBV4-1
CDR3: CASSQDAGGVTGELFF
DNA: TGCGCCAGCAGCCAAGACGCGGGGGGAGTCACCGGGGAGCTGTTTTTT

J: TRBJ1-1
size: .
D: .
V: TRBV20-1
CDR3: CSASNRVLNTEAFF
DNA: TGCAGTGCTAGTAACAGGGTTCTGAACACTGAAGCTTTCTTT

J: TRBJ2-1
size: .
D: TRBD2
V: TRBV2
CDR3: CASSPLAGGRNEQFF
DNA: TGTGCCAGCAGCCCCTTAGCGGGGGGGCGGAATGAGCAGTTCTTC

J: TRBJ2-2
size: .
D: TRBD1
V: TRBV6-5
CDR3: CASSTDRATGELFF
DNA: TGTGCCAGCAGTACGGACAGGGCCACCGGGGAGCTGTTTTTT

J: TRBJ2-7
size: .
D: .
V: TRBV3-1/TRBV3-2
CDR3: CASSLIATGSYEQYF
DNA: TGTGCCAGCAGCCTCATCGCTACGGGGTCCTACGAGCAGTACTTC

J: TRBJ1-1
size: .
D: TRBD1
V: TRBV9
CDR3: CASSGQGWTEAFF
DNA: TGTGCCAGCAGCGGACAGGGGTGGACTGAAGCTTTCTTT

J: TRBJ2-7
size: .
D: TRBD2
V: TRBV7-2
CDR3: CASSFLVSGDEQYF
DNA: TGTGCCAGCAGCTTCCTAGTTAGCGGGGACGAGCAGTACTTC

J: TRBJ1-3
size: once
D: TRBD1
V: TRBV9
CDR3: CASSAGGGRLSGNTIYF
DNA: TGTGCCAGCAGCGCGGGAGGGGGCAGACTCTCTGGAAACACCATATATTTT

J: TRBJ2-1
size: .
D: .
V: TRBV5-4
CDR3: CASRSTVSEQFF
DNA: TGTGCCAGCAGATCCACGGTCTCTGAGCAGTTCTTC

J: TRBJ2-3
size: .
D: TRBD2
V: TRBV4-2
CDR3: CASSQSLAGSTDTQYF
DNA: TGTGCCAGCAGCCAATCTCTAGCGGGTAGCACAGATACGCAGTATTTT

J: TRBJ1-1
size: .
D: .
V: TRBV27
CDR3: CASSGRGNTEAFF
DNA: TGTGCCAGCAGTGGCAGGGGGAACACTGAAGCTTTCTTT

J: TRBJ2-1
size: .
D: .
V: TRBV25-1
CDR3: CASSESTFDEQFF
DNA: TGTGCCAGCAGTGAATCGACTTTCGATGAGCAGTTCTTC

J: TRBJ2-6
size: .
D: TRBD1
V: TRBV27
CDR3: CASSFGTGAPGANVLTF
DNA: TGTGCCAGCAGTTTTGGGACAGGGGCGCCTGGGGCCAACGTCCTGACTTTC

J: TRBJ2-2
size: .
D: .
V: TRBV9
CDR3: CASSVSTNTGELFF
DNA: TGTGCCAGCAGCGTAAGCACGAACACCGGGGAGCTGTTTTTT

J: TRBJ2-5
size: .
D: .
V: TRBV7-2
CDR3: CASSTRQGRQTQYF
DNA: TGTGCCAGCAGCACTCGGCAGGGAAGGCAGACCCAGTACTTC

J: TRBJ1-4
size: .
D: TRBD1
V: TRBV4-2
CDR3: CASSQMQQGRAEKLFF
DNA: TGTGCCAGCAGCCAAATGCAACAGGGGCGAGCAGAAAAACTGTTTTTT

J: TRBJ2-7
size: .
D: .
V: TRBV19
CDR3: CASSANRDSDEQYF
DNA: TGTGCCAGTAGTGCAAACCGGGACTCGGACGAGCAGTACTTC

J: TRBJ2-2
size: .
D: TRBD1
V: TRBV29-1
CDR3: CSVKDRVTNTGELFF
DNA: TGCAGCGTTAAGGACAGGGTGACGAACACCGGGGAGCTGTTTTTT

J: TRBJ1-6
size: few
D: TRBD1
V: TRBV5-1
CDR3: CASSLSVTGGIGNSPLHF
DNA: TGCGCCAGCAGCTTGTCTGTGACAGGGGGCATTGGTAATTCACCCCTCCACTTT